This T cell receptor (beta chain) was sequenced in a study of T cells in Graves' hyperthyroidism and ophthalmopathy. In its sample, this clonotype was seen many times. Template material for amplifying TCR beta CDR3 regions consisted of RNA transcripts. The TCR CDR3 was amplified in a first-round RT-PCR using the HTBI primer set. TCRdb re-called the multiplex PCR reads through MiXCR, storing one row per CDR3 protein. Of fewer than 400,000 distinct CDR3 sequences in the sample, less than 20% are singletons; the top ten hold about 27%. The CDR3 is made up of 15 amino acids. Trimming at V came to 6 bases and at J to 4 bases, leaving 12 bases not matched to a gene. Germline values: CDR1 MDHEN, CDR2 SYDVKM.

The sequence was collected from a woman between 18 and 29 years old with Graves' hyperthyroidism that later progressed to Graves' ophthalmopathy. The chain uses TRBV28 and TRBJ2-7, with 7 nucleotides matching TRBD2. Source material: blood. CDR3 sequence (DNA): TGTGCCAGCAGCCGTAAGTGGCGGGAGAAGTACGAGCAGTACTTC. It is translated as CASSRKWREKYEQYF.